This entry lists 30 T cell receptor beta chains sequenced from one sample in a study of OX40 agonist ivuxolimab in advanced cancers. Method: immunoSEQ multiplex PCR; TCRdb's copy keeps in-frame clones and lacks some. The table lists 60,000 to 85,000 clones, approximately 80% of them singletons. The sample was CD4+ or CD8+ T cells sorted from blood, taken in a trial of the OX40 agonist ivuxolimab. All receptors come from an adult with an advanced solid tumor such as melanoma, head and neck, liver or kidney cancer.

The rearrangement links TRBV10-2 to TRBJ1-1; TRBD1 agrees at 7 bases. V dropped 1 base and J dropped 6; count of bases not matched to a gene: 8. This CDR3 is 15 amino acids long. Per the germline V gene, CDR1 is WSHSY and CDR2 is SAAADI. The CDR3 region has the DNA TGCGCCAGCAGTGAGTTGGGAGGGACAGAATCTGAAGCTTTCTTT. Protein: CASSELGGTESEAFF.

The CDR3 loop is CASTDHSGRDNEQFF. The CDR3 DNA is TGTGCCAGCACCGACCATAGCGGGAGGGATAATGAGCAGTTCTTC. The gene calls are TRBV5-4 and TRBJ2-1; 11 bases map to TRBD2. Looked up from germline, CDR1 is SGHNT and CDR2 is YYREEE (reference sequence). This CDR3 is built from 15 residues. V lost 6 bases and J lost 7; bases outside the gene matches: 9.

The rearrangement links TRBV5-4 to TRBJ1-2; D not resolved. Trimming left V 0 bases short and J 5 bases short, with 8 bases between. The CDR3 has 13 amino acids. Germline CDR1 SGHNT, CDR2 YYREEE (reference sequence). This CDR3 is CASSLGTSYGYTF. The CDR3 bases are TGTGCCAGCAGCTTGGGGACTTCTTATGGCTACACCTTC.

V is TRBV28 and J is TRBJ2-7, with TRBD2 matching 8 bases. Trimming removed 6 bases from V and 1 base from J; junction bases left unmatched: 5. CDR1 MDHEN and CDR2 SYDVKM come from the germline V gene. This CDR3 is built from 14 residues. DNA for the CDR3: TGTGCCAGCAGCTCTCAGCGGGGGTCCTACGAGCAGTACTTC. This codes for CASSSQRGSYEQYF.

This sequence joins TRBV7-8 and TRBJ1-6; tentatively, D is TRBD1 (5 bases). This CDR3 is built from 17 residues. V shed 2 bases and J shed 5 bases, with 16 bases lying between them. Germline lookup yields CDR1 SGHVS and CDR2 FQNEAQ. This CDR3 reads CASSLSAGGVNNSPLHF. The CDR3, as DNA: TGTGCCAGCAGCTTATCTGCGGGGGGGGTAAATAATTCACCCCTCCACTTT.

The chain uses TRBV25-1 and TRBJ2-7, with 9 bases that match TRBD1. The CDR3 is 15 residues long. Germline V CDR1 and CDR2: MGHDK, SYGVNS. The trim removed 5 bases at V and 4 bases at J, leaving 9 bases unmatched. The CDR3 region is CASSPGNRGQYEQYV. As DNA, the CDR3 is TGTGCCAGCAGTCCGGGAAACAGGGGGCAATACGAGCAGTACGTC.

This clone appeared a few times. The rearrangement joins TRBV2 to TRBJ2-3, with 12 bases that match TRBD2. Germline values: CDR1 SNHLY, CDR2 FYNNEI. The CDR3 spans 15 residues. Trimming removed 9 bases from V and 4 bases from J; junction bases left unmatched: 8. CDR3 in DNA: TGTGCCAGTAGGTTACTAGCGGGGGGCCCAGATACGCAGTATTTT. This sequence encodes CASRLLAGGPDTQYF.

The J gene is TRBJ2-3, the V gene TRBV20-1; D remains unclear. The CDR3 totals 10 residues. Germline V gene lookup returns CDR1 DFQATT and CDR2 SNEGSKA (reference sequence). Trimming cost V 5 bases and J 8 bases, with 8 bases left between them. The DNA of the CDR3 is TGCAGTGCTCATTTGATTACGCAGTATTTT. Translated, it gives CSAHLITQYF.

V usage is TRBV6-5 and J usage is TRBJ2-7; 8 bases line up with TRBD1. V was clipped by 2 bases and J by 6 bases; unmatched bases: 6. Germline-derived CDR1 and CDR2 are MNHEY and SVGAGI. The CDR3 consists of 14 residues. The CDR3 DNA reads TGTGCCAGCAGTTACACCGGACAGGGCGTCGAGCAGTACTTC. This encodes CASSYTGQGVEQYF.

The CDR3 is CASSFMGASGDAFF. The CDR3 nucleotides are TGTGCCAGCAGCTTCATGGGGGCGAGTGGGGACGCTTTCTTT. V is TRBV7-9 and J is TRBJ1-1, with TRBD1 as a possible D gene (6 bases). Between the trimmed V and J ends, which lost 3 bases and 11 bases, there was a span of 19 bases. The CDR3 has 14 residues. Germline V CDR1 and CDR2: SEHNR, FQNEAQ (reference sequence).

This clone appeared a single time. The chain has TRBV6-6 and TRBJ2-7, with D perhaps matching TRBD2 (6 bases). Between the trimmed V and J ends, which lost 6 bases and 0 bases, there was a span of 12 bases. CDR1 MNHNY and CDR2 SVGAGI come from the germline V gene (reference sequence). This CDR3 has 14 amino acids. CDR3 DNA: TGTGCCAGCAGCCAGGAGGGGAGCTCCTACGAGCAGTACTTC. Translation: CASSQEGSSYEQYF.

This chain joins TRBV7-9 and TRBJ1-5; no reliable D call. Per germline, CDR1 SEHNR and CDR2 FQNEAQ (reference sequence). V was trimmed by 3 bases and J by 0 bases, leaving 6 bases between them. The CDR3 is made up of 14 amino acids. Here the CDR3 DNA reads TGTGCCAGCAGCTTGGACGGTAGCAATCAGCCCCAGCATTTT. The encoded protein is CASSLDGSNQPQHF.

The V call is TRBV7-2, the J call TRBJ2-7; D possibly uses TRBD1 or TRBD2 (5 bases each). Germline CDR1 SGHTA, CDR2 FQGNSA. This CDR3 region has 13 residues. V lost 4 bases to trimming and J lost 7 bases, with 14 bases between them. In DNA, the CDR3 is TGTGCCAGCAGCTGGGACGGTACCATGGAGCAGTACTTC. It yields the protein CASSWDGTMEQYF.

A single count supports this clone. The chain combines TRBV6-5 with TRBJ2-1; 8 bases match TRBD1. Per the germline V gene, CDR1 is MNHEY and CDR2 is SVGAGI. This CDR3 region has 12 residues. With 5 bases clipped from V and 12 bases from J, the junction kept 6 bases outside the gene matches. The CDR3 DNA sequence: TGTGCCAGCAGTGCCAGGGGGCTCGGGCAGTTCTTC. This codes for CASSARGLGQFF.

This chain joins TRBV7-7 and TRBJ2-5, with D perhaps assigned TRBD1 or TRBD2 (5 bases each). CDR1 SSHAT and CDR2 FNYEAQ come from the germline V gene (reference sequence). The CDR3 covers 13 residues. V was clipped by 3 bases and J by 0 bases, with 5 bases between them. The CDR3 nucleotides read TGTGCCAGCAGCTTGGGACACCAAGAGACCCAGTACTTC. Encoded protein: CASSLGHQETQYF. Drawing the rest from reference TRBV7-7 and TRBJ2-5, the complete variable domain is GAGVSQSPRYKVTKRGQDVTLRCDPISSHATLYWYQQALGQGPEFLTYFNYEAQPDKSGLPSDRFSAERPEGSISTLTIQRTEQRDSAMYRCASSLGHQETQYFGPGTRLLVL.

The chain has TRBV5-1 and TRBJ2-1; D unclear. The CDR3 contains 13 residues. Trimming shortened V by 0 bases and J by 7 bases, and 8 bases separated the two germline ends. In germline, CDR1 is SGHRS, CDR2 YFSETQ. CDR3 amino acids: CASSLGASNEQFF. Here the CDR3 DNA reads TGCGCCAGCAGCTTGGGGGCAAGTAATGAGCAGTTCTTC.

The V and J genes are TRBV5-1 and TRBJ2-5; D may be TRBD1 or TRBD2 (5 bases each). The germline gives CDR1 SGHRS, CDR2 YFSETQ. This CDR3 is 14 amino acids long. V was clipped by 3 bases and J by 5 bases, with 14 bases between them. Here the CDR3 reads CASSSRGLRETQYF. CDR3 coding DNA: TGCGCCAGCAGCTCCCGGGGCCTCAGGGAGACCCAGTACTTC. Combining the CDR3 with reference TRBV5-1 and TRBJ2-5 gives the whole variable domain KAGVTQTPRYLIKTRGQQVTLSCSPISGHRSVSWYQQTPGQGLQFLFEYFSETQRNKGNFPGRFSGRQFSNSRSEMNVSTLELGDSALYLCASSSRGLRETQYFGPGTRLLVL.

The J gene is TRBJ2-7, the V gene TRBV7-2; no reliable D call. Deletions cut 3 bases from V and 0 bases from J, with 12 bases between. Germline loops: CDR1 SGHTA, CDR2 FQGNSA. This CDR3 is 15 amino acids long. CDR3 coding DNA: TGTGCCAGCAGCTTCGATTTCCGGGTCTCCTACGAGCAGTACTTC. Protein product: CASSFDFRVSYEQYF.

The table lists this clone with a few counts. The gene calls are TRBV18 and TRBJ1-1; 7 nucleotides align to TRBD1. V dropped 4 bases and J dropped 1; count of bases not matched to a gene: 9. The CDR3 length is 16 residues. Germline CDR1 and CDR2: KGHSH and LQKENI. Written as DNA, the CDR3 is TGTGCCAGCTCACAAGGCGGGGGACAGACGAACACTGAAGCTTTCTTT. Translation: CASSQGGGQTNTEAFF. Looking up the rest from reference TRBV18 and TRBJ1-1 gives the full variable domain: NAGVMQNPRHLVRRRGQEARLRCSPMKGHSHVYWYRQLPEEGLKFMVYLQKENIIDESGMPKERFSAEFPKEGPSILRIQQVVRGDSAAYFCASSQGGGQTNTEAFFGQGTRLTVV.

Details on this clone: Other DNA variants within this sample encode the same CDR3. The CDR3 coding sequence is TGTGCCAGTAGTAGGGGGAGCTCCTACAATGAGCAGTTCTTC. It specifies CASSRGSSYNEQFF. This sequence joins TRBV19 and TRBJ2-1, with D perhaps being TRBD1 or TRBD2 (5 bases each). V was cut by 4 bases and J by 0 bases, with 7 bases left in between. CDR1 is LNHDA and CDR2 is SQIVND in the germline V gene (reference sequence). This CDR3 is 14 amino acids long. The entire variable domain, with the rest obtained from reference TRBV19 and TRBJ2-1, is as follows: DGGITQSPKYLFRKEGQNVTLSCEQNLNHDAMYWYRQDPGQGLRLIYYSQIVNDFQKGDIAEGYSVSREKKESFPLTVTSAQKNPTAFYLCASSRGSSYNEQFFGPGTRLTVL.

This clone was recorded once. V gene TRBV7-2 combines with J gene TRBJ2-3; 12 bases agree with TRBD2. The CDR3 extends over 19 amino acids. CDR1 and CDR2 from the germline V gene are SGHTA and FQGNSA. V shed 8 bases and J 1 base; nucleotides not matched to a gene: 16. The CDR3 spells CASGLTSGSGSMRTDTQYF. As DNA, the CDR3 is TGTGCCAGCGGACTGACTAGCGGGAGCGGGTCAATGCGCACAGATACGCAGTATTTT.

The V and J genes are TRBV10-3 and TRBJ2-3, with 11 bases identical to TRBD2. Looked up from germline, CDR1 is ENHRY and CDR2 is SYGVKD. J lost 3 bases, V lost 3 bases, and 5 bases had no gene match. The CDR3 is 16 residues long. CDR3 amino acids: CAISDSGGAQTDTQYF. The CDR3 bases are TGTGCCATCAGTGATAGCGGGGGGGCCCAAACAGATACGCAGTATTTT.

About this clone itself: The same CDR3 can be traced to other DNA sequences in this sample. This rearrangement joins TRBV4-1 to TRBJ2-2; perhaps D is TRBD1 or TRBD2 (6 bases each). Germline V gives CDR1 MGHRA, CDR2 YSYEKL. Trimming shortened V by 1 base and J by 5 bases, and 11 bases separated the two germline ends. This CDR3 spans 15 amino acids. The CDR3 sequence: CASSQVGGGTGELFF. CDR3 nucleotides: TGCGCCAGCAGCCAAGTGGGGGGCGGGACCGGGGAGCTGTTTTTT.

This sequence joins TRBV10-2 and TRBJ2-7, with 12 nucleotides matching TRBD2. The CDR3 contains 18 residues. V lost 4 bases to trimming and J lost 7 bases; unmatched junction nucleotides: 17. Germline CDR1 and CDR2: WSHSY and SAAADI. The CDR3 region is CASSGSLLAGGPPGEQYV. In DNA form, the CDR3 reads TGCGCCAGCAGTGGGTCTTTACTAGCGGGGGGCCCCCCGGGGGAGCAGTACGTC.

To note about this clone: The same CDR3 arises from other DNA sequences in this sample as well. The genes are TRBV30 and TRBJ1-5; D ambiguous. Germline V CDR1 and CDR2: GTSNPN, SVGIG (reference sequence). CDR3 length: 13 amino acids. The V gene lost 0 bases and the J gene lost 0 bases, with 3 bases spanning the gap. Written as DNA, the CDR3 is TGTGCCTGGAGTGTGGATAGCAATCAGCCCCAGCATTTT. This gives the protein CAWSVDSNQPQHF.

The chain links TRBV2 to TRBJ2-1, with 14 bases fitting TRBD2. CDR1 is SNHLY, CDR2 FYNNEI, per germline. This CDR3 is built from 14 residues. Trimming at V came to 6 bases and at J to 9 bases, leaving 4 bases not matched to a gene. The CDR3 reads CASRGLAGATEQFF. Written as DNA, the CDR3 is TGTGCCAGCAGGGGACTAGCGGGGGCTACTGAGCAGTTCTTC.

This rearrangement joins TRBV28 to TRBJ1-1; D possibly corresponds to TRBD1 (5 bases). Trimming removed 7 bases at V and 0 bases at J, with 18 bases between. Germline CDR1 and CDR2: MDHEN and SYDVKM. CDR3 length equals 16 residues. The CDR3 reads CASNPGTTTMNTEAFF. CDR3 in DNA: TGTGCCAGCAACCCCGGGACCACTACGATGAACACTGAAGCTTTCTTT.

CDR3 sequence: CSAREGVGANVLTF. CDR3 in DNA: TGCAGCGCCCGGGAAGGGGTTGGGGCCAACGTCCTGACTTTC. The V call is TRBV29-1, the J call TRBJ2-6; perhaps D is TRBD1 or TRBD2 (5 bases each). V was pared by 7 bases and J by 3 bases, with 13 bases between. The CDR3 runs to 14 residues. Germline V CDR1 and CDR2: SQVTM, ANQGSEA.

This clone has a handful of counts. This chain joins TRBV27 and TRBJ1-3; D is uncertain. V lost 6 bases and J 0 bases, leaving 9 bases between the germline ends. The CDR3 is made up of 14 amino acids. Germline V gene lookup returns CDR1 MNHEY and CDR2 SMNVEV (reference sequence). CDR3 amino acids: CASRALASGNTIYF. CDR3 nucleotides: TGTGCCAGCAGGGCTCTCGCCTCTGGAAACACCATATATTTT.

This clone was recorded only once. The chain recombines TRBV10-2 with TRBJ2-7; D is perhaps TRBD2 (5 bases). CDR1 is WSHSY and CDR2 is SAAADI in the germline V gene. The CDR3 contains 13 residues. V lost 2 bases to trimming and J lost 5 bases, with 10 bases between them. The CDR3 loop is CASSEAHGDEQYF. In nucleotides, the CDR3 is TGCGCCAGCAGTGAGGCTCACGGGGACGAGCAGTACTTC.